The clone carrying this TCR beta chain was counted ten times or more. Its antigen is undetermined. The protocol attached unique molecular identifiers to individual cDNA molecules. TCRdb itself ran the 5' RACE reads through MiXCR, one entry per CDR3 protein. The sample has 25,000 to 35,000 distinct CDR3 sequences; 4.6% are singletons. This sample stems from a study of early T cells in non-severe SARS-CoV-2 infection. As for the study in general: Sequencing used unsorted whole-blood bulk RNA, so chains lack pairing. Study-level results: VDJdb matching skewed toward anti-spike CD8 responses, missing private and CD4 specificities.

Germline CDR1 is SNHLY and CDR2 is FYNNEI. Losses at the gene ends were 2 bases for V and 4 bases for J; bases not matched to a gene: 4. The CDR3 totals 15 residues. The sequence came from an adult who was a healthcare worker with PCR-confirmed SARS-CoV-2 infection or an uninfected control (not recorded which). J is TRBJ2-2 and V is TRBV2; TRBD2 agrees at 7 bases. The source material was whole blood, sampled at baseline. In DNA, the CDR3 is TGTGCCAGCAGTGAACAGGGAGGGGCCACCGGGGAGCTGTTTTTT. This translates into CASSEQGGATGELFF.